A single sample gave rise to the 14 T cell receptor beta chains below, sequenced in a study of neurological immune-mediated disorders. From the 5' RACE reads, TCRdb called clonotypes with MiXCR, one entry per CDR3 protein. The sample has 25,000 to 35,000 distinct CDR3 sequences, approximately 4.5% seen once. The sequenced sample was PBMCs. These receptor sequences come from a young man in good health.

This clonotype occurred many times. V and J are TRBV20-1 and TRBJ2-1, with D hard to call. This CDR3 comprises 12 residues. Germline assignment: CDR1 DFQATT and CDR2 SNEGSKA (reference sequence). V lost 3 bases and J lost 4, with 7 bases in between. The CDR3 DNA sequence: TGCAGTGCTAGTTCCTTTTACAATGAGCAGTTCTTC. Protein product: CSASSFYNEQFF.

This clonotype came up many times. The chain joins TRBV20-1 to TRBJ1-2, with 7 positions matching TRBD1. Germline CDR1 is DFQATT and CDR2 is SNEGSKA (reference sequence). J lost 8 bases, V lost 5 bases, and 5 bases had no gene match. The CDR3 loop spans 11 amino acids. CDR3 residues: CSAYRGRGYTF. The CDR3 bases are TGCAGTGCTTACAGGGGTCGGGGCTACACCTTC.

This clonotype was recorded at least ten times. The J gene is TRBJ2-2, the V gene TRBV20-1; TRBD2 is a possible D gene (6 bases). The germline V gene encodes CDR1 DFQATT and CDR2 SNEGSKA (reference sequence). The CDR3 contains 14 residues. Between the trimmed V and J ends, which lost 0 bases and 1 base, there was a span of 6 bases. The CDR3 region has the DNA TGCAGTGCTAGAGACGGGGGGAACACCGGGGAGCTGTTTTTT. The encoded protein is CSARDGGNTGELFF.

This clonotype was recorded many times. The chain has TRBV7-2 and TRBJ2-1; 9 nucleotides align to TRBD2. Germline CDR1 is SGHTA and CDR2 is FQGNSA. V lost 3 bases and J lost 5; bases outside the gene matches: 2. The CDR3 is 14 residues long. The DNA for the CDR3 is TGTGCCAGCAGCTTGTTAGCGGGGGACAATGAGCAGTTCTTC. Its protein is CASSLLAGDNEQFF.

This clonotype was counted many times. This sequence joins TRBV4-2 and TRBJ1-6, with D maybe TRBD1 (5 bases). Germline lookup yields CDR1 LGHNA and CDR2 YNFKEQ. The V end lost 0 bases, the J end lost 6 bases, and 12 bases lay between the germline ends. The CDR3 runs 16 residues. The CDR3 region has the DNA TGTGCCAGCAGCCAAGATTCGGGGACCTTTAATTCACCCCTCCACTTT. Its protein is CASSQDSGTFNSPLHF.

The CDR3 loop reads CARLHPRGAEQYF. CDR3 DNA: TGTGCCAGACTACACCCGAGGGGTGCCGAGCAGTACTTC. The genes are TRBV12-3 or TRBV12-4 and TRBJ2-7, with D perhaps matching TRBD1 or TRBD2 (5 bases each). V was pared by 9 bases and J by 6 bases, with 18 bases between. CDR3 size: 13 residues.

This clonotype was recorded at least ten times. This rearrangement joins TRBV20-1 to TRBJ1-2; weak D call: TRBD1 (5 bases). Trimming removed 4 bases at V and 4 bases at J, with 13 bases between. This CDR3 spans 13 amino acids. The germline V gene has CDR1 DFQATT and CDR2 SNEGSKA (reference sequence). CDR3 protein: CSATPKTGYGYTF. CDR3 bases: TGCAGTGCTACCCCGAAAACAGGCTATGGCTACACCTTC.

This clonotype was counted many times. The V call is TRBV29-1, the J call TRBJ2-5, with no clear D. The V gene lost 4 bases and the J gene lost 0 bases, with 9 bases spanning the gap. This CDR3 has 13 amino acids. Germline-derived CDR1 and CDR2 are SQVTM and ANQGSEA. This CDR3 reads CSVARPDQETQYF. The CDR3 DNA reads as TGCAGCGTTGCAAGGCCCGACCAAGAGACCCAGTACTTC.

Many counts were recorded for this clonotype. The chain is built from TRBV7-2 and TRBJ2-1; 7 bases fit TRBD2. The junction had 9 bases not matched to a gene; V was cut back by 1 base and J by 0 bases. Per the germline V gene, CDR1 is SGHTA and CDR2 is FQGNSA. This CDR3 contains 18 residues. This CDR3 reads CASSLVSQAGSSYNEQFF. CDR3 bases: TGTGCCAGCAGCTTAGTTTCCCAAGCGGGGAGCTCCTACAATGAGCAGTTCTTC.

This clonotype has at least ten counts. The V gene is TRBV3-1, the J gene TRBJ1-2; D is ambiguous. Germline CDR1 LGHDT, CDR2 YNNKEL (reference sequence). V was cut by 1 base and J by 0 bases, with 6 bases left in between. The CDR3 is 14 amino acids. CDR3: CASSQAGTNYGYTF. The CDR3 nucleotides read TGTGCCAGCAGCCAAGCAGGTACTAACTATGGCTACACCTTC.

This clonotype was observed at least ten times. The V and J genes are TRBV4-1 and TRBJ2-7, with TRBD1 matching 12 bases. Germline CDR1 reads MGHRA; CDR2 reads YSYEKL. Germline trimming cut 4 bases from V and 6 bases from J; bases unmatched to any gene: 13. This CDR3 has 17 residues. The CDR3 coding sequence is TGCGCCAGCAGCCGAGACGGGACAGGGGGCGGTCGGGGCGAGCAGTACTTC. The encoded protein is CASSRDGTGGGRGEQYF.

This clonotype showed up many times. This chain uses TRBV7-9 with TRBJ1-3; D not certain. There are 16 residues in the CDR3. Germline CDR1 is SEHNR and CDR2 is FQNEAQ (reference sequence). The V gene lost 5 bases and the J gene lost 0 bases, with 14 bases spanning the gap. The CDR3 region is CASSILGYSSGNTIYF. CDR3 coding DNA: TGTGCCAGCAGCATTCTCGGGTACAGCTCTGGAAACACCATATATTTT.

This clonotype showed up many times. This chain joins TRBV2 and TRBJ2-3; possible D gene TRBD1, 5 bases. Deletions cut 2 bases from V and 2 bases from J, with 8 bases between. CDR1 is SNHLY and CDR2 is FYNNEI in the germline V gene. There are 14 residues in the CDR3. The CDR3 sequence is CASSEQGATDTQYF. CDR3 coding DNA: TGTGCCAGCAGTGAACAGGGCGCCACAGATACGCAGTATTTT.

This clonotype was detected many times. The chain combines TRBV6-1 with TRBJ1-5; the D is unclear. The germline CDR1 and CDR2 sequences are MNHNS and SASEGT. V shed 7 bases and J shed 3 bases, with 16 bases lying between them. The length of the CDR3 is 15 residues. CDR3 nucleotide sequence: TGTGCCAGCACCGAACTTTACGGGGTCAATCAGCCCCAGCATTTT. Translating gives CASTELYGVNQPQHF.